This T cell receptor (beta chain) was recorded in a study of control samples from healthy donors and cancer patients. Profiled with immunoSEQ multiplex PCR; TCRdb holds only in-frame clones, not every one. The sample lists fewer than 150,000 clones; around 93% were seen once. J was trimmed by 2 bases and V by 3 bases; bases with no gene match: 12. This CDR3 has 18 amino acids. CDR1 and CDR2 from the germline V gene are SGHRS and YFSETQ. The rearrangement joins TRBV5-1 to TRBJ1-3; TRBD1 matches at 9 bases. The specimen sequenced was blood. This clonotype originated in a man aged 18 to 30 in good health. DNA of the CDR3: TGCGCCAGCAGCTCCCATTACCGGGACAGGGAAACTGGAAACACCATATATTTT. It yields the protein CASSSHYRDRETGNTIYF.